Listed here is a single T cell receptor beta chain. Germline loops: CDR1 DFQATT, CDR2 SNEGSKA (reference sequence). The CDR3 extends over 14 amino acids. Trimming stripped 3 bases from V and 1 base from J, with 10 bases between. The data are from a study of T cell responses to AZD1222 COVID-19 vaccine. Some clones are missing from TCRdb's copy, which holds only in-frame ones; the method was immunoSEQ multiplex PCR. The sample has under 200,000 clones, around 90% seen once. The gene calls are TRBV20-1 and TRBJ1-5, with unresolved D. This receptor was obtained from an adult who received the AZD1222 COVID-19 vaccine. The material was peripheral blood, obtained 28 days after the second AZD1222 dose. The CDR3 DNA reads TGCAGTGCTAGTCCCGGTGGGAGCAATCAGCCCCAGCATTTT. This translates into CSASPGGSNQPQHF.